This T cell receptor (beta chain) is from a study of shared clonotypes between healthy human individuals. The CDR3 length is 17 residues. Germline-derived CDR1 and CDR2 are MDHEN and SYDVKM. Trimming at V came to 2 bases and at J to 0 bases, leaving 10 bases not matched to a gene. The naive CD8 fraction comprised CD45RO-negative cells positively selected for CCR7 and excluded terminally differentiated effector memory CD45RA+ cells. The repertoire was sequenced with immunoSEQ multiplex PCR; TCRdb's copy has only in-frame clones and lacks some. The data show roughly 770,000 clones, approximately 96% seen once.

The chain combines TRBV28 with TRBJ2-7; 7 bases map to TRBD2. The sequencing input was naive CD8+ T cells sorted from blood. The receptor's source is a man aged 30 to 39 in good health. CDR3 DNA sequence: TGTGCCAGCAGTTTAGGGCCCGGGGGGTACAGCTCCTACGAGCAGTACTTC. Its protein is CASSLGPGGYSSYEQYF. Complete variable domain (other parts from reference TRBV28 and TRBJ2-7): DVKVTQSSRYLVKRTGEKVFLECVQDMDHENMFWYRQDPGLGLRLIYFSYDVKMKEKGDIPEGYSVSREKKERFSLILESASTNQTSMYLCASSLGPGGYSSYEQYFGPGTRLTVT.